The 20 T cell receptor beta chains in this list originate from one sample, sequenced in a study of T cell repertoires in cytomegalovirus infection (dated by TCRdb to between 2019 and 2020). TCRdb lists the instrument as Illumina HiSeq 1500. The public reads were reprocessed in TCRdb via fastp at Q25 and MiXCR, keeping in-frame beta chains. Each CDR3 protein gets just one entry, which takes the most common genes and DNA from the rows behind it. This sample gives roughly 180,000 distinct CDR3 sequences in total; about 17% of them show up just once. In total, the top ten clones hold under 30% of the sample. The sequencing input was CD8+ T cells from PBMCs. These receptors all stem from a human donor in good health (CMV status not recorded). Some clones in this sample may be carry-over from other donors' samples.

The chain has TRBV6-2 or TRBV6-3 and TRBJ2-5; the D gene is possibly TRBD2 (5 bases). The CDR3 extends over 13 amino acids. The V end was cut by 5 bases, the J end by 4 bases, with 11 bases between. Germline loops: CDR1 MNHEY, CDR2 SVGEGT. This CDR3 is CASSERVGETQYF. The CDR3 region has the DNA TGTGCCAGCAGTGAGAGGGTAGGAGAGACCCAGTACTTC.

This clonotype was seen a few times. V gene TRBV2 combines with J gene TRBJ2-3; D is tentatively TRBD1 or TRBD2 (5 bases each). Germline CDR1 reads SNHLY; CDR2 reads FYNNEI. The CDR3 contains 17 residues. V lost 6 bases and J 1 base, leaving 20 bases between the germline ends. The CDR3 here is CASRPSTVGTRTDTQYF. In DNA, the CDR3 is TGTGCCAGCAGGCCTTCAACAGTCGGGACCCGCACAGATACGCAGTATTTT.

This clonotype was counted only a few times. The chain combines TRBV20-1 with TRBJ2-7; D is uncertain. CDR1 and CDR2 (germline): DFQATT, SNEGSKA (reference sequence). The V gene lost 1 base and the J gene lost 3 bases, with 7 bases spanning the gap. CDR3 length: 12 residues. The CDR3, as DNA: TGCAGTGCTAGAGCTTTCCTCTACGAGCAGTACTTC. It specifies CSARAFLYEQYF.

This clonotype has just a few counts. The chain combines TRBV7-6 with TRBJ1-1; a possible D gene is TRBD1 (5 bases). CDR1 and CDR2 (germline): SGHVS, FNYEAQ. This CDR3 spans 15 amino acids. V lost 2 bases and J lost 11, with 21 bases in between. DNA for the CDR3: TGTGCCAGCAGCTTACTAAATCAGGAGCCGCGACAGGCTTTCTTT. It yields the protein CASSLLNQEPRQAFF.

This clonotype was counted at least ten times. CDR3 region: CASSLPDRVNYGYTF. CDR3 in DNA: TGTGCCAGCAGCTTACCGGACAGGGTGAACTATGGCTACACCTTC. V and J are TRBV5-4 and TRBJ1-2; 8 nucleotides line up with TRBD1. The CDR3 has 15 amino acids. Germline CDR1 SGHNT, CDR2 YYREEE (reference sequence). V dropped 2 bases and J dropped 2; count of bases not matched to a gene: 5.

This clonotype has a handful of counts. This chain joins TRBV7-9 and TRBJ1-1; 7 bases map to TRBD1. Germline trimming cut 1 base from V and 2 bases from J; bases unmatched to any gene: 4. This CDR3 has 15 residues. The germline V gene has CDR1 SEHNR and CDR2 FQNEAQ (reference sequence). The CDR3 region has the DNA TGTGCCAGCAGCTTAGAGGGGGCCAGAAACACTGAAGCTTTCTTT. Protein sequence: CASSLEGARNTEAFF.

The chain has TRBV5-5 and TRBJ2-2; 7 bases align to TRBD1. This CDR3 has 16 residues. Trimming took 2 bases from V and 3 from J; bases not matched to a gene: 7. Germline CDR1 is SGHKS and CDR2 is YYEKEE (reference sequence). CDR3 region: CASSLKRDSYTGELFF. Here the CDR3 DNA reads TGTGCCAGCAGCTTAAAAAGGGACAGCTACACCGGGGAGCTGTTTTTT. Combining the CDR3 with reference TRBV5-5 and TRBJ2-2 gives the whole variable domain DAGVTQSPTHLIKTRGQQVTLRCSPISGHKSVSWYQQVLGQGPQFIFQYYEKEERGRGNFPDRFSARQFPNYSSELNVNALLLGDSALYLCASSLKRDSYTGELFFGEGSRLTVL.

This clonotype was counted between two and nine times. J is TRBJ2-2 and V is TRBV7-9; D gene ambiguous. The V end was cut by 2 bases, the J end by 5 bases, with 6 bases between. The CDR3 is made up of 13 amino acids. Germline V CDR1 and CDR2: SEHNR, FQNEAQ (reference sequence). The CDR3 DNA reads as TGTGCCAGCAGCTTACTAGAGACCGGGGAGCTGTTTTTT. This encodes CASSLLETGELFF.

This clonotype was observed a few times. This sequence joins TRBV28 and TRBJ2-1; 9 positions agree with TRBD1. The V and J ends lost 5 bases and 8 bases, in that order; junction bases with no gene match: 4. Germline lookup yields CDR1 MDHEN and CDR2 SYDVKM. The CDR3 has 13 residues. The CDR3 is CASSPDRGHEQFF. In DNA form, the CDR3 reads TGTGCCAGCAGTCCGGACAGGGGACATGAGCAGTTCTTC.

This clonotype was recorded a few times. The chain carries TRBV15 and TRBJ1-1; D not certain. CDR1 LNHNV and CDR2 YYDKDF come from the germline V gene (reference sequence). Trimming stripped 0 bases from V and 5 bases from J, with 13 bases between. CDR3 length equals 15 residues. This CDR3 is CATSRDRAGGTEAFF. Written as DNA, the CDR3 is TGTGCCACCAGCAGAGATAGGGCAGGAGGAACTGAAGCTTTCTTT. Drawing the rest from reference TRBV15 and TRBJ1-1, the complete variable domain is DAMVIQNPRYQVTQFGKPVTLSCSQTLNHNVMYWYQQKSSQAPKLLFHYYDKDFNNEADTPDNFQSRRPNTSFCFLDIRSPGLGDTAMYLCATSRDRAGGTEAFFGQGTRLTVV.

Note on this clonotype: Relative to the germline gene, one junction end is altered; a read error may explain this. The gene calls are TRBV6-2 or TRBV6-3 and TRBJ2-2; 9 bases line up with TRBD2. Germline CDR1 and CDR2: MNHEY and SVGEGT. CDR3 length: 19 amino acids. DNA of the CDR3: TGTGCCGGCAGTTACGATAAAGGTAGCGGGGGCCGTAACACCGGGGAGCTGTTTTTT. Protein sequence: CAGSYDKGSGGRNTGELFF.

J is TRBJ1-1 and V is TRBV28, with 9 bases that match TRBD1. Trimming at V came to 3 bases and at J to 6 bases, leaving 5 bases not matched to a gene. Per germline, CDR1 MDHEN and CDR2 SYDVKM. CDR3 length: 14 amino acids. CDR3 nucleotides: TGTGCCAGCAGTTTGGACAGGGGTTATTCTGAAGCTTTCTTT. Its protein is CASSLDRGYSEAFF.

This clonotype was seen more than once but under ten times. This chain connects TRBV7-9 to TRBJ2-1, with D unresolved. V lost 3 bases and J lost 8, with 8 bases in between. The CDR3 consists of 12 residues. Germline-derived CDR1 and CDR2 are SEHNR and FQNEAQ (reference sequence). CDR3 region: CASSFFADEQFF. Written as DNA, the CDR3 is TGTGCCAGCAGCTTCTTTGCCGATGAGCAGTTCTTC.

The genes are TRBV28 and TRBJ2-1; 10 bases line up with TRBD2. With V trimmed by 7 bases and J by 0 bases, 9 bases remained unmatched. The CDR3 contains 17 residues. Per the germline V gene, CDR1 is MDHEN and CDR2 is SYDVKM. In DNA form, the CDR3 reads TGTGCCAGCAAGGGTCTAGCGGGGGCCCTCTCCTACAATGAGCAGTTCTTC. Translation: CASKGLAGALSYNEQFF. Complete variable domain (other parts from reference TRBV28 and TRBJ2-1): DVKVTQSSRYLVKRTGEKVFLECVQDMDHENMFWYRQDPGLGLRLIYFSYDVKMKEKGDIPEGYSVSREKKERFSLILESASTNQTSMYLCASKGLAGALSYNEQFFGPGTRLTVL.

This clonotype was detected a few times. The chain couples TRBV7-8 to TRBJ2-1; TRBD2 aligns across 10 bases. The CDR3 runs 16 residues. Germline-derived CDR1 and CDR2 are SGHVS and FQNEAQ. The V gene end was trimmed by 5 bases and the J gene end by 8 bases; junction bases not matched to a gene: 12. Here the CDR3 reads CASSQSIAGGRDEQFF. The DNA of the CDR3 is TGTGCCAGCAGCCAGAGCATAGCGGGGGGCAGGGATGAGCAGTTCTTC.

This clonotype has a handful of counts. The chain couples TRBV30 to TRBJ2-2; possible D gene TRBD1, 5 bases. The V end was cut by 5 bases, the J end by 1 base, with 8 bases between. Germline CDR1 GTSNPN, CDR2 SVGIG (reference sequence). The CDR3 is made up of 13 amino acids. CDR3 region: CAWGHLNTGELFF. Here the CDR3 DNA reads TGTGCCTGGGGACACTTGAACACCGGGGAGCTGTTTTTT.

In this sample, this clonotype turned up a few times. The chain uses TRBV12-3 or TRBV12-4 and TRBJ1-1; D may be TRBD1 (5 bases). The V end lost 5 bases, the J end lost 6 bases, and 16 bases lay between the germline ends. The CDR3 totals 14 residues. CDR3 DNA sequence: TGTGCCAGCAGTCCCGGTTCGCAGGGAGCTGAAGCTTTCTTT. Encoded protein: CASSPGSQGAEAFF.

The chain uses TRBV4-1 and TRBJ2-1, with a tentative D call TRBD2 (5 bases). Deletions cut 0 bases from V and 8 bases from J, with 11 bases between. There are 14 residues in the CDR3. Per germline, CDR1 MGHRA and CDR2 YSYEKL. CDR3 sequence (DNA): TGCGCCAGCAGCCAAGAATCCGGAGGCGATGAGCAGTTCTTC. The encoded protein is CASSQESGGDEQFF.

The table lists this clonotype with a few counts. For the CDR3, the DNA is TGTGCCAGCAGTTACGAGGGGAGCTCCTACGAGCAGTACTTC. It encodes CASSYEGSSYEQYF. The chain combines TRBV6-2 or TRBV6-3 with TRBJ2-7; either TRBD1 or TRBD2 may fit D (5 bases each). Germline V gene sequence: CDR1 MNHEY, CDR2 SVGEGT. This CDR3 comprises 14 residues. Trimming took 2 bases from V and 0 from J, leaving 8 bases between them.

This clonotype was observed at least ten times. V gene TRBV7-2 combines with J gene TRBJ2-3; 9 bases fit TRBD2. V lost 6 bases and J lost 2; bases outside the gene matches: 6. This CDR3 has 15 amino acids. CDR1 and CDR2 (germline): SGHTA, FQGNSA. The CDR3 DNA is TGTGCCAGCAGTTCTCTAGCGGGGTTCACAGATACGCAGTATTTT. Residues: CASSSLAGFTDTQYF.